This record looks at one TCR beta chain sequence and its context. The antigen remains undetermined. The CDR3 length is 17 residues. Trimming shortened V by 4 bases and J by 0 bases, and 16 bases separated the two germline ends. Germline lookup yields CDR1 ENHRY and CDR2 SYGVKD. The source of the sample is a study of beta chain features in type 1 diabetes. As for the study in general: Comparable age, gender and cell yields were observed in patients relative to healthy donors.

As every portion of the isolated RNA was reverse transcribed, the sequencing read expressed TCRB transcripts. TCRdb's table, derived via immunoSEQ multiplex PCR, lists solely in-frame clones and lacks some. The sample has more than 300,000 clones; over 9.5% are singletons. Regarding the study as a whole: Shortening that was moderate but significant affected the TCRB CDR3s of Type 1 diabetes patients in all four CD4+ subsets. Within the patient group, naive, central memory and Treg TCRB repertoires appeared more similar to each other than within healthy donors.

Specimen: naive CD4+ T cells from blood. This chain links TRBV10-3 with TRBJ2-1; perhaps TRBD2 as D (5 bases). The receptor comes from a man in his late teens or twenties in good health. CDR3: CAISAPFAGSSYNEQFF. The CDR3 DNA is TGTGCCATCAGTGCCCCCTTTGCGGGTAGCTCCTACAATGAGCAGTTCTTC.